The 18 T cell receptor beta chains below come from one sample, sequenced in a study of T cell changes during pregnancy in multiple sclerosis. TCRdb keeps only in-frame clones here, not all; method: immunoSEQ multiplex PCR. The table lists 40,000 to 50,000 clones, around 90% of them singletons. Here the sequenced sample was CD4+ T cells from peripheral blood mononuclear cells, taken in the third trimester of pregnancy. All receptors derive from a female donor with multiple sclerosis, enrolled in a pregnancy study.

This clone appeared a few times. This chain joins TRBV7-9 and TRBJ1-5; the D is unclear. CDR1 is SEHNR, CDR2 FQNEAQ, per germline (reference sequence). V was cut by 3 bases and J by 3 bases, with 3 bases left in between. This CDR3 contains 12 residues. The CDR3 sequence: CASSLANQPQHF. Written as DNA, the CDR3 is TGTGCCAGCAGCTTGGCCAATCAGCCCCAGCATTTT.

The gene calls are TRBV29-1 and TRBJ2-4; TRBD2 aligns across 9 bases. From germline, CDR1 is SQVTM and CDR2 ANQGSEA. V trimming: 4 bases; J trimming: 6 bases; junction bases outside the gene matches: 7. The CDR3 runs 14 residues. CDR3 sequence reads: CSVVLSGSINIQYF. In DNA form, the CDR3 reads TGCAGCGTTGTCCTTAGCGGGAGTATAAACATTCAGTACTTC. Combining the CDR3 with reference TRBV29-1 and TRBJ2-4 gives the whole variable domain SAVISQKPSRDICQRGTSLTIQCQVDSQVTMMFWYRQQPGQSLTLIATANQGSEATYESGFVIDKFPISRPNLTFSTLTVSNMSPEDSSIYLCSVVLSGSINIQYFGAGTRLSVL.

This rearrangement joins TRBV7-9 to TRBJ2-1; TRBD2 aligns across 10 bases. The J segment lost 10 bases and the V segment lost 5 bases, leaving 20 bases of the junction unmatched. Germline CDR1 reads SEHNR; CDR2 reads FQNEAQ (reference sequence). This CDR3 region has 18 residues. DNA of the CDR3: TGTGCCAGCAGCGCCTCCCTTCAGCGGGAGGGCCCTATATTGGAGCAGTTCTTC. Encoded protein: CASSASLQREGPILEQFF.

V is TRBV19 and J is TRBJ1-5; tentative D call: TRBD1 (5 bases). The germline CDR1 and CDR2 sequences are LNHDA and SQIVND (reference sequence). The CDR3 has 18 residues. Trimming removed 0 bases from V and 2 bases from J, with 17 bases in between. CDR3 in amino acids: CASSIDRGGTKGNQPQHF. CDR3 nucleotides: TGTGCCAGTAGTATAGATCGGGGGGGAACCAAGGGCAATCAGCCCCAGCATTTT.

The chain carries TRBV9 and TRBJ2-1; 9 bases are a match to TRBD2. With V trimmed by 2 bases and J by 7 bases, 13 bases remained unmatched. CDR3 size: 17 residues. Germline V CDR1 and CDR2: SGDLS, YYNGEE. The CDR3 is CASSVDPAGGLKNEQFF. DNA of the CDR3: TGTGCCAGCAGCGTGGACCCAGCGGGAGGACTTAAGAATGAGCAGTTCTTC.

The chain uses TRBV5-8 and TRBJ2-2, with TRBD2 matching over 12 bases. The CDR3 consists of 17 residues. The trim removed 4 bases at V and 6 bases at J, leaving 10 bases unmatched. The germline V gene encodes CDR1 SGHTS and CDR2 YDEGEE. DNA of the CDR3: TGTGCCAGCAGCCTGGGGGGACTAGCGGGTCGACCCGGGGAGCTGTTTTTT. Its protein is CASSLGGLAGRPGELFF.

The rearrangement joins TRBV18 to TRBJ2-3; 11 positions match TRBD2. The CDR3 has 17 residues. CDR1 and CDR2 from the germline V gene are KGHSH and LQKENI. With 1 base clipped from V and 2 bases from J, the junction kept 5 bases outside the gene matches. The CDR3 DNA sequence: TGTGCCAGCTCACCACGTCTAGCGGGAGGATACACAGATACGCAGTATTTT. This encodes CASSPRLAGGYTDTQYF.

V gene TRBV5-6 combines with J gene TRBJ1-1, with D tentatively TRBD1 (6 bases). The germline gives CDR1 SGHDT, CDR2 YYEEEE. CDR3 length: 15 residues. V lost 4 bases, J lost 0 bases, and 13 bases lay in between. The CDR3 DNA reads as TGTGCCAGCAGCAGGGACACCTGGATGAACACTGAAGCTTTCTTT. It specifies CASSRDTWMNTEAFF.

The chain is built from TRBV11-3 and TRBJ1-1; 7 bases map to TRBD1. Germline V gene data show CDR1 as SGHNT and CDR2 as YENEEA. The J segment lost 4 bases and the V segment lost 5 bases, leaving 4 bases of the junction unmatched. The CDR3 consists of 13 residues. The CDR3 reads CASSATGVTEAFF. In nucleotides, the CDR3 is TGTGCCAGCAGCGCCACAGGGGTCACTGAAGCTTTCTTT.

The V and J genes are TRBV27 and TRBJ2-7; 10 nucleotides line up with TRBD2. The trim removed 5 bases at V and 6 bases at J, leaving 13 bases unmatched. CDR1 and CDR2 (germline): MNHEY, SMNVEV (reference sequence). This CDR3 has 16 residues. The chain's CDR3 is CASSPKRGAGGGEQYF. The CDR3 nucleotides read TGTGCCAGCAGTCCGAAGAGGGGAGCGGGGGGGGGCGAGCAGTACTTC.

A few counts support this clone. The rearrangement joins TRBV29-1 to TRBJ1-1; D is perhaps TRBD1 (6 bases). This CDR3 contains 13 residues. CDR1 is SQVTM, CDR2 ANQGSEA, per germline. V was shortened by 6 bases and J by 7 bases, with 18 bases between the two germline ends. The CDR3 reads CSVRGRGTIEAFF. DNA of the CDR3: TGCAGCGTCCGAGGGAGGGGGACTATTGAAGCTTTCTTT.

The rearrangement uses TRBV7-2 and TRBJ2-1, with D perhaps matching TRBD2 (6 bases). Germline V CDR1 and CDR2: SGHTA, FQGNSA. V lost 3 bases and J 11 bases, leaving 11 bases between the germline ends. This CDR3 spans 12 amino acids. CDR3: CASSFPGLQQFF. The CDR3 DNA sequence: TGTGCCAGCAGCTTTCCGGGACTCCAGCAGTTCTTC.

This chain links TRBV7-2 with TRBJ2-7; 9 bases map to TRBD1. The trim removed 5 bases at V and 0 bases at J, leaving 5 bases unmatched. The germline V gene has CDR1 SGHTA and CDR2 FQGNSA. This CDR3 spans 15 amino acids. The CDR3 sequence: CASSGGTGSSYEQYF. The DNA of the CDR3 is TGTGCCAGCAGCGGAGGGACAGGGAGCTCCTACGAGCAGTACTTC.

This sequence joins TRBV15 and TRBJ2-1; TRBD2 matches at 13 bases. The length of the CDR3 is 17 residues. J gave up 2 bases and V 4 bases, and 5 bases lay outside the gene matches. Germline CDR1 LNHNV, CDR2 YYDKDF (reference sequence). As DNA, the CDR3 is TGTGCCACCAGCACCACGACTAGCGGGAGGACCTACAATGAGCAGTTCTTC. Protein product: CATSTTTSGRTYNEQFF. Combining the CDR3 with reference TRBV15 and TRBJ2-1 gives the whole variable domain DAMVIQNPRYQVTQFGKPVTLSCSQTLNHNVMYWYQQKSSQAPKLLFHYYDKDFNNEADTPDNFQSRRPNTSFCFLDIRSPGLGDTAMYLCATSTTTSGRTYNEQFFGPGTRLTVL.

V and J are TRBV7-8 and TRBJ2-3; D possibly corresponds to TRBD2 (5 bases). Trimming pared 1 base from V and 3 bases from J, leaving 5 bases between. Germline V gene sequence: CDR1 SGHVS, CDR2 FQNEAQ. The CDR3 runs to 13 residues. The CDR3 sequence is CASSLGGTDTQYF. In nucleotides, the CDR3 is TGTGCCAGCAGCTTAGGCGGGACAGATACGCAGTATTTT.

CDR3 loop: CASSLGLAGQETQYF. In DNA form, the CDR3 reads TGTGCCAGCAGTCTCGGACTAGCGGGGCAAGAGACCCAGTACTTC. The V call is TRBV6-5, the J call TRBJ2-5; TRBD2 matches 12 bases. Germline CDR1 reads MNHEY; CDR2 reads SVGAGI. V lost 5 bases and J lost 2; bases outside the gene matches: 3. This CDR3 spans 15 amino acids.

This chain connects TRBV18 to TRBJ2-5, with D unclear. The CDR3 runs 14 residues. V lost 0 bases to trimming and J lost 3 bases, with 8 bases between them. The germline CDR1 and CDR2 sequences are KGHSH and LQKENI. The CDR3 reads CASSPPAPKETQYF. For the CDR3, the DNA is TGTGCCAGCTCACCACCGGCCCCGAAAGAGACCCAGTACTTC.

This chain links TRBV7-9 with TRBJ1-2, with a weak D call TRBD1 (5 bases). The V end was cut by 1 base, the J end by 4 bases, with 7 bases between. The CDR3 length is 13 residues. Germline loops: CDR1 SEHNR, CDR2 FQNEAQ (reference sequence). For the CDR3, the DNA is TGTGCCAGCAGCTTAGGGCAGGGCTATGGCTACACCTTC. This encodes CASSLGQGYGYTF. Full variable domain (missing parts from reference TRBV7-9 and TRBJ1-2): DTGVSQNPRHKITKRGQNVTFRCDPISEHNRLYWYRQTLGQGPEFLTYFQNEAQLEKSRLLSDRFSAERPKGSFSTLEIQRTEQGDSAMYLCASSLGQGYGYTFGSGTRLTVV.